These 2 T cell receptor beta chains originate from one sample sequenced in a study of cytomegalovirus exposure and HLA in healthy donors. Vbeta (60) and Jbeta (13) primers were used in the PCR. Assay: immunoSEQ multiplex PCR; the TCRdb copy retains only in-frame clones and omits some. The table lists under 200,000 clones, approximately 86% of them singletons, with around 0.31% in the top ten. The source material was PBMCs. All receptors come from a woman aged 30 to 39 in good health and CMV-seronegative.

This clone was counted only a few times. The V call is TRBV7-9, the J call TRBJ2-1; no definite D call. There are 13 residues in the CDR3. Germline lookup yields CDR1 SEHNR and CDR2 FQNEAQ (reference sequence). The ends were cut back, 4 bases at V and 2 bases at J, with 6 bases in the middle. The CDR3 DNA reads as TGTGCCAGCAGCTCTGAGACCTACAATGAGCAGTTCTTC. It codes for CASSSETYNEQFF.

The rearrangement uses TRBV20-1 and TRBJ1-2, with D possibly matching TRBD1 (5 bases). This CDR3 has 10 amino acids. Germline V gene data show CDR1 as DFQATT and CDR2 as SNEGSKA (reference sequence). CDR3 sequence: CRVQVPGYTF. DNA for the CDR3: TGCAGGGTACAGGTTCCGGGCTACACCTTC.